This T cell receptor (beta chain) was sequenced in a study of blood T cell repertoires in COVID-19. With 6 bases clipped from V and 17 bases from J, the junction kept 16 bases outside the gene matches. The CDR3 spans 14 residues. Germline CDR1 reads MNHNY; CDR2 reads SVGAGI (reference sequence). Data came from immunoSEQ multiplex PCR; TCRdb stores just in-frame clones and leaves some out. This table has approximately 29,000 clones, roughly 90% appearing once. This chain links TRBV6-6 with TRBJ1-4, with 9 bases identical to TRBD1. The material sequenced was peripheral blood. This receptor was obtained from a human donor with active COVID-19. The donor label of this sample is uncertain. In DNA, the CDR3 is TGTGCCAGCAGCCTTACAGGGGGCCGCGACCCTGATTTTTTT. It codes for CASSLTGGRDPDFF.